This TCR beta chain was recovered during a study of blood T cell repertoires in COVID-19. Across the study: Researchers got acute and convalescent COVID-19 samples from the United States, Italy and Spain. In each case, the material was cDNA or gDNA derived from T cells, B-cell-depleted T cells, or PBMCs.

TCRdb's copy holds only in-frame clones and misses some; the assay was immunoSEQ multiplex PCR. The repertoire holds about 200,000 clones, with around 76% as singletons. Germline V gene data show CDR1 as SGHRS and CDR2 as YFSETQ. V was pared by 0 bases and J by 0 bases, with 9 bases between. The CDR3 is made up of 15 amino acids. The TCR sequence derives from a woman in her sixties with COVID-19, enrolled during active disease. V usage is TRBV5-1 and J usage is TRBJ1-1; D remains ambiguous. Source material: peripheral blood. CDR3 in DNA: TGCGCCAGCAGCTTGGAGGCGGGTTTGAACACTGAAGCTTTCTTT. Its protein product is CASSLEAGLNTEAFF.